The rows below give T cell receptor beta chains drawn from one sample of a study of CD8 T cells in Susac syndrome. One entry per CDR3 protein, called by TCRdb with MiXCR from the immunoSEQ multiplex PCR reads. The table has 150,000 to 200,000 distinct CDR3 sequences, over 85% seen once. The material sequenced was CD4+ T cells from PBMCs. These TCRs come from a human donor with multiple sclerosis. Each CDR3 is given with its conserved first and last residue. The D gene is left open where the match is weak. Clone size appears in some rows only: once, few, many, or a class for an expanded clone.

TRBV10-3	TRBJ2-3	.	.	CAISGTTDTQYF	TGTGCCATCAGTGGGACCACAGATACGCAGTATTTT
TRBV7-9	TRBJ1-2	TRBD1	.	CASSPLTGGSGYTF	TGTGCCAGCAGCCCGCTGACAGGGGGAAGTGGCTACACCTTC
TRBV20-1	TRBJ2-7	.	.	CSARAPERAYEQYF	TGCAGTGCTAGGGCCCCGGAGAGGGCCTACGAGCAGTACTTC
TRBV7-9	TRBJ1-2	TRBD1	.	CASSLEGGGVYGYTF	TGTGCCAGCAGCTTAGAAGGAGGGGGCGTCTATGGCTACACCTTC
TRBV5-6	TRBJ2-5	TRBD2	.	CASSWDTRGETQYF	TGTGCCAGCAGCTGGGATACGCGGGGGGAGACCCAGTACTTC
TRBV6-6	TRBJ2-5	.	.	CASSYESDPQETQYF	TGTGCCAGCAGTTACGAGTCAGACCCCCAAGAGACCCAGTACTTC
TRBV20-1	TRBJ1-1	.	.	CSASEQDTEAFF	TGCAGTGCTAGTGAACAGGACACTGAAGCTTTCTTT
TRBV19	TRBJ2-1	.	.	CASSSAEPRDEQFF	TGTGCCAGTAGTTCAGCGGAGCCAAGGGACGAGCAGTTCTTC
TRBV5-1	TRBJ2-7	.	.	CASTTGPSSYEQYF	TGCGCCAGCACCACGGGGCCAAGCTCCTACGAGCAGTACTTC
TRBV20-1	TRBJ2-3	.	.	CSAPGAGTDTQYF	TGCAGTGCCCCCGGGGCAGGCACAGATACGCAGTATTTT
TRBV18	TRBJ2-5	.	.	CASSPPWGSQETQYF	TGTGCCAGCTCACCACCTTGGGGGTCCCAAGAGACCCAGTACTTC
TRBV28	TRBJ2-5	.	.	CASRPRGEETQYF	TGTGCCAGCAGGCCACGGGGAGAAGAGACCCAGTACTTC
TRBV5-1	TRBJ2-7	.	.	CASSSGVSGEGQYF	TGCGCCAGCAGCTCGGGAGTATCGGGCGAAGGGCAGTACTTC
TRBV5-1	TRBJ1-1	.	.	CASSLDGRHPNTEAFF	TGCGCCAGCAGCTTGGACGGCAGGCACCCGAACACTGAAGCTTTCTTT
TRBV12-3/TRBV12-4	TRBJ1-1	.	.	CASSSGGSGSTEAFF	TGTGCCAGCAGTTCGGGGGGTTCAGGATCCACTGAAGCTTTCTTT
TRBV18	TRBJ2-7	.	.	CASSPPPRNYEQYF	TGTGCCAGCTCACCACCTCCCAGGAACTACGAGCAGTACTTC
TRBV4-1	TRBJ1-5	TRBD1	.	CASSQEGGSFNQPQHF	TGCGCCAGCAGCCAAGAAGGGGGCAGCTTCAATCAGCCCCAGCATTTT
TRBV5-1	TRBJ2-5	TRBD1	.	CASSMTGQETQYF	TGCGCCAGCAGCATGACAGGGCAAGAGACCCAGTACTTC
TRBV18	TRBJ2-1	.	.	CASSPPLQGSNEQFF	TGTGCCAGCTCACCACCCCTGCAGGGTTCCAATGAGCAGTTCTTC
TRBV6-2/TRBV6-3	TRBJ1-5	.	.	CASSYHPGNQPQHF	TGTGCCAGCAGTTACCATCCAGGGAATCAGCCCCAGCATTTT
TRBV10-3	TRBJ2-1	.	once	CAISDTSSGPSYNEQFF	TGTGCCATCAGTGACACATCTTCCGGGCCTTCCTACAATGAGCAGTTCTTC
TRBV15	TRBJ1-1	TRBD1	.	CATSRDGTGGTEAFF	TGTGCCACCAGCAGAGATGGGACAGGGGGCACTGAAGCTTTCTTT
TRBV28	TRBJ2-5	.	.	CASSSTTGMEETQYF	TGTGCCAGCAGCTCTACTACAGGGATGGAGGAGACCCAGTACTTC
TRBV6-2/TRBV6-3	TRBJ2-1	TRBD2	.	CASGHDGREFF	TGTGCCAGCGGTCACGACGGGAGGGAGTTCTTC
TRBV24-1	TRBJ2-5	.	.	CATRDSYLETQYF	TGTGCCACCAGAGACAGTTACTTAGAGACCCAGTACTTC
TRBV20-1	TRBJ2-5	TRBD2	.	CSASLAGQETQYF	TGCAGTGCTAGTCTAGCGGGCCAAGAGACCCAGTACTTC
TRBV9	TRBJ1-3	.	.	CASSPRWGSSGNTIYF	TGTGCCAGCAGCCCTAGATGGGGAAGCTCTGGAAACACCATATATTTT
TRBV24-1	TRBJ2-3	.	.	CATSDSWDTQYF	TGTGCCACCAGTGATTCCTGGGATACGCAGTATTTT
TRBV7-2	TRBJ2-3	.	.	CASSPRDADTQYF	TGTGCCAGCAGCCCTCGGGACGCAGATACGCAGTATTTT
TRBV27	TRBJ2-7	TRBD2	.	CASSFREGNYEQYF	TGTGCCAGCAGTTTTAGGGAGGGGAACTACGAGCAGTACTTC
TRBV28	TRBJ2-7	.	.	CASSAAGTEKTYEQYF	TGTGCCAGCAGTGCGGCCGGGACGGAAAAGACCTACGAGCAGTACTTC
TRBV5-1	TRBJ2-3	.	.	CASSLANRVGTDTQYF	TGCGCCAGCAGCTTGGCCAACAGGGTGGGCACAGATACGCAGTATTTT
TRBV12-3/TRBV12-4	TRBJ1-2	.	.	CASSFAHRDYGYTF	TGTGCCAGCAGTTTTGCCCACAGGGACTATGGCTACACCTTC
TRBV12-3/TRBV12-4	TRBJ1-5	.	.	CASSSSDRSNQPQHF	TGTGCCAGCAGCTCTTCCGACAGGTCCAATCAGCCCCAGCATTTT
TRBV7-2	TRBJ2-7	.	.	CASSLVGGARYEQYF	TGTGCCAGCAGCTTAGTAGGTGGGGCCCGCTACGAGCAGTACTTC
TRBV5-8	TRBJ2-5	.	.	CASSLRRLETQYF	TGTGCCAGCAGCTTGAGGCGGCTAGAGACCCAGTACTTC
TRBV20-1	TRBJ2-1	.	.	CSASEGGADLYNEQFF	TGCAGTGCTTCCGAAGGAGGAGCAGACCTTTACAATGAGCAGTTCTTC
TRBV27	TRBJ2-7	TRBD1	.	CASSSAGTGAYEQYF	TGTGCCAGCAGTTCCGCCGGGACAGGGGCCTACGAGCAGTACTTC
TRBV2	TRBJ1-5	.	once	CASRGDNQPQHF	TGTGCCAGCCGGGGTGACAATCAGCCCCAGCATTTT
TRBV7-9	TRBJ1-2	.	.	CASSLGNYGYTF	TGTGCCAGCAGCTTAGGCAACTATGGCTACACCTTC
TRBV11-1	TRBJ2-1	.	.	CASSLVASRLYNEQFF	TGTGCCAGCAGCTTAGTGGCTAGCAGGCTCTACAATGAGCAGTTCTTC
TRBV2	TRBJ2-7	TRBD2	.	CASSAGGLRSYEQYF	TGTGCCAGCAGCGCGGGGGGGCTGAGGTCCTACGAGCAGTACTTC
TRBV3-1	TRBJ1-2	.	.	CASSQANYGYTF	TGTGCCAGCAGCCAAGCTAACTATGGCTACACCTTC
TRBV7-6	TRBJ2-5	TRBD1	few	CASSTFLTGDTTQYF	TGTGCCAGCAGCACTTTCCTGACAGGGGATACGACCCAGTACTTC
TRBV14	TRBJ1-2	TRBD1	.	CASSDPGTGNYGYTF	TGTGCCAGCAGCGACCCCGGGACAGGGAACTATGGCTACACCTTC
TRBV9	TRBJ1-1	.	.	CASSPQTMNTEAFF	TGTGCCAGCAGCCCACAGACAATGAACACTGAAGCTTTCTTT
TRBV5-1	TRBJ2-5	.	.	CASSLEGDAETQYF	TGCGCCAGCAGCTTGGAAGGCGATGCAGAGACCCAGTACTTC
TRBV3-1	TRBJ2-5	.	.	CASSTLGETQYF	TGTGCCAGCAGCACGCTTGGGGAGACCCAGTACTTC
TRBV20-1	TRBJ2-1	TRBD2	.	CSARDRLAGTYYNEQFF	TGCAGTGCTAGAGATCGGCTAGCGGGAACCTACTACAATGAGCAGTTCTTC
TRBV7-2	TRBJ2-2	.	.	CASSLVWFGGELFF	TGTGCCAGCAGCTTAGTCTGGTTCGGCGGGGAGCTGTTTTTT
TRBV12-3/TRBV12-4	TRBJ1-1	.	.	CASSLGQASSEAFF	TGTGCCAGCAGTTTGGGGCAGGCCTCCTCTGAAGCTTTCTTT
TRBV28	TRBJ1-2	.	.	CASSLSRAGVYGYTF	TGTGCCAGCAGTTTATCGCGGGCAGGGGTCTATGGCTACACCTTC
TRBV20-1	TRBJ2-7	TRBD1	.	CSAPGQTGYEQYF	TGCAGTGCCCCGGGACAGACAGGCTACGAGCAGTACTTC
TRBV5-6	TRBJ1-2	.	.	CASSLTRRIDYGYTF	TGTGCCAGCAGCCTCACCCGGAGAATCGACTATGGCTACACCTTC
TRBV30	TRBJ2-3	TRBD2	.	CAWSPRGGLGDTQYF	TGTGCCTGGAGTCCGCGGGGGGGTTTGGGAGATACGCAGTATTTT
TRBV5-6	TRBJ2-1	.	.	CASSEFQNNEQFF	TGTGCCAGCAGCGAGTTTCAGAACAATGAGCAGTTCTTC
TRBV12-3/TRBV12-4	TRBJ1-1	.	.	CASRLVDTEAFF	TGTGCCAGCAGGCTGGTGGACACTGAAGCTTTCTTT
TRBV6-2/TRBV6-3	TRBJ2-5	TRBD2	.	CASSSVGGPETQYF	TGTGCCAGCAGTTCCGTGGGAGGGCCGGAGACCCAGTACTTC
TRBV4-3	TRBJ2-5	.	.	CASSQEGGVGETQYF	TGCGCCAGCAGCCAAGAAGGGGGGGTTGGGGAGACCCAGTACTTC